A selection of T cell receptor beta chains follows, all from one sample in a study of tumor-infiltrating lymphocytes in primary liver carcinoma. TCRdb re-analysed the multiplex PCR reads in MiXCR, keeping a single row per CDR3 protein. This sample has about 19,000 distinct CDR3 sequences, with around 79% found just once. Sequenced: liver tumor tissue from sampling region 4. Receptor source: a woman aged 25 to 39 with primary liver carcinoma and hepatitis B virus infection. CDR3s include the opening cysteine and the closing phenylalanine or tryptophan. The D gene is left open where the match is weak. Size is omitted from some rows. Given values are once, few, many or a class for expanded clones.

CDR3aa: CASSPRDIETQYF
CDR3nt: TGTGCCAGCAGCCCTAGAGATATAGAGACCCAGTATTTC
v_gene: TRBV11-2
j_gene: TRBJ2-5
d_gene: .
abundance: once

CDR3aa: CASCYSPGVGSGTGELFF
CDR3nt: TGTGCCAGCTGTTACTCCCCGGGGGTAGGGAGCGGCACCGGGGAGCTGTTTTTT
v_gene: TRBV6-5
j_gene: TRBJ2-2
d_gene: .
abundance: .

CDR3aa: CASNPDPQLNIGELFF
CDR3nt: TGTGCCAGCAACCCCGATCCCCAATTGAACATCGGGGAGCTGTTTTTC
v_gene: TRBV11-2
j_gene: TRBJ2-2
d_gene: .
abundance: .

CDR3aa: CASSPQTHTDMQYF
CDR3nt: TGTGCCAGTAGCCCACAAACCCACACAGATATGCAGTATTTT
v_gene: TRBV11-2
j_gene: TRBJ2-3
d_gene: .
abundance: .

CDR3aa: CSARGGIWRSRNNEQFF
CDR3nt: TGCAGTGCTAGAGGGGGGATTTGGCGCTCAAGGAACAATGAGCAGTTCTTC
v_gene: TRBV20-1
j_gene: TRBJ2-1
d_gene: .
abundance: .

CDR3aa: CASIPREMSSTDTQYF
CDR3nt: TGTGCCAGCATCCCGAGGGAAATGTCGAGCACAGATACGCAGTATTTT
v_gene: TRBV11-2
j_gene: TRBJ2-3
d_gene: .
abundance: .

CDR3aa: CAISEPTGMLTEAYF
CDR3nt: TGTGCCATCAGTGAGCCGACAGGGATGTTGACTGAAGCTTACTTT
v_gene: TRBV10-3
j_gene: TRBJ1-1
d_gene: TRBD1
abundance: .

CDR3aa: CASSPGTGTDYGYTF
CDR3nt: TGTGCCAGCAGCCCGGGGACAGGGACCGACTATGGCTACACCTTC
v_gene: TRBV7-2
j_gene: TRBJ1-2
d_gene: TRBD1
abundance: .

CDR3aa: CDNSQDREKLFF
CDR3nt: TGTGACAATAGCCAAGATAGGGAAAAACTGTTTTTT
v_gene: TRBV4-2
j_gene: TRBJ1-4
d_gene: .
abundance: .

CDR3aa: CAWSRGGTSGRNEQFF
CDR3nt: TGTGCCTGGAGCCGAGGGGGGACTAGCGGGAGAAATGAGCAGTTCTTC
v_gene: TRBV30
j_gene: TRBJ2-1
d_gene: TRBD2
abundance: many

CDR3aa: CASLGLSHDYGYTF
CDR3nt: TGTGCCAGTTTAGGTCTCTCCCACGACTATGGCTACACCTTC
v_gene: TRBV12-3/TRBV12-4
j_gene: TRBJ1-2
d_gene: .
abundance: .

CDR3aa: CGSSSYSGPYVYEQYF
CDR3nt: TGTGGTAGCAGCTCATATTCGGGTCCCTACGTCTACGAGCAGTACTTC
v_gene: TRBV11-2
j_gene: TRBJ2-7
d_gene: .
abundance: .

CDR3aa: CASSYNGQSSGYTF
CDR3nt: TGTGCCAGTAGTTATAACGGACAGAGCAGCGGTTACACCTTC
v_gene: TRBV6-5
j_gene: TRBJ1-2
d_gene: .
abundance: .

CDR3aa: CASTPQGNQPQHF
CDR3nt: TGTGCCAGTACCCCTCAGGGGAATCAGCCCCAGCATTTT
v_gene: TRBV19
j_gene: TRBJ1-5
d_gene: .
abundance: .

CDR3aa: CASSLGGTVLSSYGQYF
CDR3nt: TGTGCCAGCAGCTTAGGAGGTACAGTTCTCAGCTCCTACGGGCAGTACTTC
v_gene: TRBV11-2
j_gene: TRBJ2-7
d_gene: .
abundance: .

CDR3aa: CASSPDPQLNTGKLFF
CDR3nt: TGTGCCAGCAGCCCCGATCCCCAATTGAACACAGGGAAGTTGTTTTTT
v_gene: TRBV11-2
j_gene: TRBJ2-2
d_gene: .
abundance: .

CDR3aa: CASSRDAGSSCNEQFF
CDR3nt: TGTGCCAGCAGCCGAGATGCGGGAAGCTCCTGCAATGAGCAGTTCTTC
v_gene: TRBV4-3
j_gene: TRBJ2-1
d_gene: .
abundance: .

CDR3aa: CDSSRGGFNQSQHF
CDR3nt: TGTGACAGCAGTCGGGGGGGATTCAATCAGTCCCAGCATTTT
v_gene: TRBV12-3/TRBV12-4
j_gene: TRBJ1-5
d_gene: .
abundance: .

CDR3aa: CSVDQNELFF
CDR3nt: TGCAGCGTCGATCAAAATGAGCTCTTCTTC
v_gene: TRBV29-1
j_gene: TRBJ2-1
d_gene: .
abundance: .

CDR3aa: CASSQDWGRVNGYAF
CDR3nt: TGCGCAAGCAGCCAAGATTGGGGCAGGGTCAATGGCTACGCCTTC
v_gene: TRBV4-3
j_gene: TRBJ1-2
d_gene: .
abundance: .

CDR3aa: CTSLQSGTQGYEQYF
CDR3nt: TGTACAAGTCTACAATCCGGTACACAGGGTTACGAGCAGTACTTC
v_gene: TRBV12-3/TRBV12-4
j_gene: TRBJ2-7
d_gene: .
abundance: .

CDR3aa: CNTPRTSGRYEQYF
CDR3nt: TGCAATACACCCCGGACTAGCGGAAGATACGAGCAGTACTTC
v_gene: TRBV20-1
j_gene: TRBJ2-7
d_gene: TRBD2
abundance: .

CDR3aa: CASSQDAGSSYSEQFF
CDR3nt: TGTGCCAGCAGCCAGGATGCGGGAAGCTCCTACAGTGAGCAGTTCTTC
v_gene: TRBV4-3
j_gene: TRBJ2-1
d_gene: .
abundance: .

CDR3aa: CASTPRQIETEYF
CDR3nt: TGCGCCAGCACTCCTAGACAGATAGAGACCGAGTACTTC
v_gene: TRBV11-2
j_gene: TRBJ2-5
d_gene: .
abundance: .

CDR3aa: CAISLQGAADTQYF
CDR3nt: TGCGCCATCAGTTTACAGGGGGCGGCAGATACGCAGTATTTT
v_gene: TRBV5-1
j_gene: TRBJ2-3
d_gene: TRBD1
abundance: .

CDR3aa: CASKRPTLSYEQYF
CDR3nt: TGTGCCAGCAAACGACCGACACTCTCCTACGAGCAGTACTTC
v_gene: TRBV28
j_gene: TRBJ2-7
d_gene: .
abundance: .

CDR3aa: CASGSSGRAVNEQFF
CDR3nt: TGTGCCAGCGGCTCTAGCGGGAGGGCCGTAAATGAACAGTTCTTC
v_gene: TRBV13
j_gene: TRBJ2-1
d_gene: TRBD2
abundance: .

CDR3aa: CASSQFSDEQYF
CDR3nt: TGTGCCAGCAGCCAATTCTCGGACGAGCAGTACTTC
v_gene: TRBV14
j_gene: TRBJ2-7
d_gene: .
abundance: large

CDR3aa: CASSLRRTSGRAGKGGELFF
CDR3nt: TGTGCCAGCAGCTTACGCCGGACTAGCGGGAGGGCCGGAAAGGGCGGGGAGCTGTTTTTT
v_gene: TRBV11-3
j_gene: TRBJ2-2
d_gene: TRBD2
abundance: .

CDR3aa: CSSSQDWGRVNGNTF
CDR3nt: TGCTCTAGCAGCCAAGATTGGGGCAGGGTGAATGGCAACACCTTC
v_gene: TRBV4-3
j_gene: TRBJ1-2
d_gene: .
abundance: .

CDR3aa: CASTQGENQPQHF
CDR3nt: TGTGCCAGTACCCAGGGGGAAAATCAGCCCCAGCATTTT
v_gene: TRBV5-6
j_gene: TRBJ1-5
d_gene: TRBD1
abundance: .

CDR3aa: CVSSQLTGELFF
CDR3nt: TGTGTGAGCAGCCAGCTGACCGGGGAGCTGTTTTTT
v_gene: TRBV28
j_gene: TRBJ2-2
d_gene: .
abundance: .

CDR3aa: CASSRTRRGRGDTQYF
CDR3nt: TGTGCCAGCAGCCGCACGCGACGGGGAAGGGGAGATACGCAATATTTT
v_gene: TRBV11-2
j_gene: TRBJ2-3
d_gene: .
abundance: .

CDR3aa: CVSHIEYHEQYF
CDR3nt: TGTGTCAGCCACATAGAGTACCACGAGCAGTACTTC
v_gene: TRBV11-2
j_gene: TRBJ2-7
d_gene: .
abundance: .

CDR3aa: CASSETLPGSTANTWELFF
CDR3nt: TGTGCAAGCAGTGAAACCCTTCCCGGGAGCACCGCGAACACCTGGGAGCTGTTTTTT
v_gene: TRBV6-1
j_gene: TRBJ2-2
d_gene: .
abundance: .

CDR3aa: CASSPRDARFHEQYF
CDR3nt: TGTGCCAGTAGTCCCCGGGACGCCCGTTTCCACGAGCAGTACTTC
v_gene: TRBV11-1
j_gene: TRBJ2-7
d_gene: .
abundance: .

CDR3aa: CVSSHNALPNEQYF
CDR3nt: TGCGTCAGCAGCCACAATGCCCTTCCCAACGAGCAGTACTTC
v_gene: TRBV4-3
j_gene: TRBJ2-7
d_gene: .
abundance: .

CDR3aa: CARTGTSGGFEQFF
CDR3nt: TGTGCCAGGACCGGGACTAGTGGGGGATTTGAGCAGTTCTTC
v_gene: TRBV12-3/TRBV12-4
j_gene: TRBJ2-1
d_gene: TRBD2
abundance: .

CDR3aa: CAISRTRQGMGDTQYF
CDR3nt: TGTGCGATCAGCCGGACGCGACAGGGAATGGGAGATACGCAGTATTTT
v_gene: TRBV11-2
j_gene: TRBJ2-3
d_gene: TRBD1
abundance: .

CDR3aa: CASSLVVSGSYEQYF
CDR3nt: TGTGCCAGTAGCTTAGTAGTTAGCGGTTCCTATGAGCAGTACTTC
v_gene: TRBV11-2
j_gene: TRBJ2-7
d_gene: .
abundance: once

CDR3aa: CSAEPGSTEALF
CDR3nt: TGCAGCGCCGAGCCAGGGAGCACTGAAGCTTTATTT
v_gene: TRBV29-1
j_gene: TRBJ1-1
d_gene: .
abundance: .

CDR3aa: CANSHAGTFTGTSGRQNILHF
CDR3nt: TGTGCCAACAGCCATGCCGGGACATTTACCGGGACTAGCGGGAGACAAAACATTCTGCACTTC
v_gene: TRBV11-2
j_gene: TRBJ2-4
d_gene: TRBD2
abundance: .

CDR3aa: CSASAASGLETQYF
CDR3nt: TGCAGTGCTAGTGCGGCTAGCGGGTTGGAGACCCAGTACTTC
v_gene: TRBV20-1
j_gene: TRBJ2-5
d_gene: TRBD2
abundance: many

CDR3aa: CSDERNSYNEQFF
CDR3nt: TGCAGCGATGAGAGGAACTCCTACAATGAGCAGTTCTTC
v_gene: TRBV29-1
j_gene: TRBJ2-1
d_gene: .
abundance: once

CDR3aa: CASSLAGHAGQPQHF
CDR3nt: TGTGCCAGCAGCCTTGCGGGCCATGCCGGTCAGCCCCAGCATTTT
v_gene: TRBV7-8
j_gene: TRBJ1-5
d_gene: .
abundance: once

CDR3aa: CASSRIMAGVSGVLFF
CDR3nt: TGTGCCAGCAGCAGGATTATGGCGGGAGTGTCAGGGGTGCTGTTTTTT
v_gene: TRBV11-1
j_gene: TRBJ2-2
d_gene: .
abundance: once

CDR3aa: CSAATGVNSDEQFF
CDR3nt: TGCAGCGCCGCGACAGGAGTGAATTCCGATGAGCAGTTCTTC
v_gene: TRBV29-1
j_gene: TRBJ2-1
d_gene: .
abundance: .

CDR3aa: CTSSLVFGGSSYNEQFF
CDR3nt: TGTACTAGCAGCTTAGTTTTTGGCGGGAGCTCCTACAATGAGCAGTTCTTC
v_gene: TRBV7-9
j_gene: TRBJ2-1
d_gene: TRBD2
abundance: .

CDR3aa: CVTSPATEQYF
CDR3nt: TGTGTCACCAGTCCAGCCACTGAGCAGTACTTC
v_gene: TRBV11-2
j_gene: TRBJ2-7
d_gene: .
abundance: once

CDR3aa: CPSSKTWREYDTQYF
CDR3nt: TGCCCCAGCAGCAAAACCTGGCGGGAGTACGATACGCAATATTTT
v_gene: TRBV5-1
j_gene: TRBJ2-3
d_gene: TRBD2
abundance: .

CDR3aa: CASGGGGRHTDALF
CDR3nt: TGTGCCAGCGGAGGAGGAGGTCGCCACACTGATGCTTTGTTT
v_gene: TRBV5-8
j_gene: TRBJ1-1
d_gene: .
abundance: .

CDR3aa: CASRLGQGSSGANVLTF
CDR3nt: TGTGCCAGCAGATTAGGACAGGGATCCTCTGGGGCCAACGTCCTGACTTTC
v_gene: TRBV6-5
j_gene: TRBJ2-6
d_gene: TRBD1
abundance: many

CDR3aa: CASSYPPGVGNGTGELFF
CDR3nt: TGTGCCAGCAGTTACCCACCAGGGGTCGGGAACGGCACCGGGGAGCTGTTTTTT
v_gene: TRBV6-5
j_gene: TRBJ2-2
d_gene: .
abundance: .